The 26 T cell receptor beta chains reported below all come from one sample, sequenced in a study of Tregs in tolerant kidney transplant recipients. Assay used: immunoSEQ multiplex PCR; TCRdb lists only in-frame clones, some missing. Found here are about 240,000 clones, roughly 80% of them singletons; the top ten hold around 0.68%. Sequencing used CD4+ T cells from blood. The receptor source for this set is a human donor in good health.

The chain employs TRBV7-9 and TRBJ2-1; TRBD2 aligns across 8 bases. The CDR3 sequence is 17 residues long. Trimming took 5 bases from V and 6 from J; bases not matched to a gene: 15. The germline V gene encodes CDR1 SEHNR and CDR2 FQNEAQ (reference sequence). The CDR3 loop reads CASSQPPGSGGFNEQFF. CDR3 DNA: TGTGCCAGCAGCCAACCTCCCGGGAGCGGGGGTTTCAATGAGCAGTTCTTC.

Comments on this clone: Additional DNA sequences in this sample encode the identical CDR3. The V and J genes are TRBV2 and TRBJ1-5; unclear D gene. The V gene lost 5 bases and the J gene lost 5 bases, with 10 bases spanning the gap. From germline, CDR1 is SNHLY and CDR2 FYNNEI. The CDR3 contains 13 residues. CDR3 region: CASSNQLHQPQHF. DNA for the CDR3: TGTGCCAGCAGTAACCAGTTACATCAGCCCCAGCATTTT. Full variable domain (missing parts from reference TRBV2 and TRBJ1-5): EPEVTQTPSHQVTQMGQEVILRCVPISNHLYFYWYRQILGQKVEFLVSFYNNEISEKSEIFDDQFSVERPDGSNFTLKIRSTKLEDSAMYFCASSNQLHQPQHFGDGTRLSIL.

The genes are TRBV18 and TRBJ1-3, with 7 bases lining up with TRBD1. Germline CDR1 KGHSH, CDR2 LQKENI. CDR3 length: 17 residues. With 2 bases clipped from V and 5 bases from J, the junction kept 12 bases outside the gene matches. This CDR3 reads CASSPIRQGNNRNTIYF. The CDR3 bases are TGTGCCAGCTCACCAATACGACAGGGAAATAATAGAAACACCATATATTTT.

The CDR3 DNA is TGTGCCAGCAGTGGGGACAGGGGTTTACCCTACGAGCAGTACTTC. Translated: CASSGDRGLPYEQYF. The V call is TRBV6-1, the J call TRBJ2-7, with 10 bases identical to TRBD1. J was trimmed by 2 bases and V by 4 bases; bases with no gene match: 5. Germline V CDR1 and CDR2: MNHNS, SASEGT. CDR3 length: 15 amino acids.

DNA for the CDR3: TGCAGCGTTGAAGGAACTAGCGGGAGGTTAAATGAGCAGTTCTTC. Its translation: CSVEGTSGRLNEQFF. The chain has TRBV29-1 and TRBJ2-1; TRBD2 agrees at 12 bases. Trimming took 1 base from V and 7 from J; bases not matched to a gene: 5. The V gene's germline CDR1 is SQVTM and CDR2 ANQGSEA. The CDR3 runs 15 residues.

In nucleotides, the CDR3 is TGCGCCAGCAGCGTGACTAGCGAACAAGAGACCCAGTACTTC. It codes for CASSVTSEQETQYF. The chain carries TRBV5-1 and TRBJ2-5, with 8 bases aligning to TRBD2. Germline V lookup: CDR1 SGHRS, CDR2 YFSETQ. Germline trimming cut 4 bases from V and 2 bases from J; bases unmatched to any gene: 4. The CDR3 consists of 14 residues.

The V gene is TRBV30, the J gene TRBJ2-1, with D perhaps TRBD1 (6 bases). CDR3 length: 16 residues. Germline V gives CDR1 GTSNPN, CDR2 SVGIG (reference sequence). Trimming removed 2 bases at V and 0 bases at J, with 14 bases between. CDR3: CAWSSSYRASYNEQFF. The CDR3 region has the DNA TGTGCCTGGAGTTCAAGCTACAGGGCCTCCTACAATGAGCAGTTCTTC.

Here the CDR3 reads CASSIETGGFQETQYF. CDR3 nucleotide sequence: TGTGCCAGTAGTATAGAGACAGGGGGCTTCCAAGAGACCCAGTACTTC. The rearrangement links TRBV19 to TRBJ2-5; 10 bases are shared with TRBD1. This CDR3 contains 16 residues. The junction had 2 bases not matched to a gene; V was cut back by 0 bases and J by 1 base. Germline V gene sequence: CDR1 LNHDA, CDR2 SQIVND (reference sequence).

V gene TRBV2 combines with J gene TRBJ1-3; 10 bases map to TRBD1. This CDR3 has 17 residues. Germline V gene data show CDR1 as SNHLY and CDR2 as FYNNEI. V shed 5 bases, J shed 3 bases, and the junction held 10 bases outside the gene matches. CDR3 nucleotides: TGTGCCAGCAGTTTCCGTTCGACAGGGGGCTTTGGAAACACCATATATTTT. Residues: CASSFRSTGGFGNTIYF.

This sequence joins TRBV6-1 and TRBJ2-7, with TRBD1 matching 9 bases. Losses at the gene ends were 7 bases for V and 6 bases for J; bases not matched to a gene: 7. Germline CDR1 is MNHNS and CDR2 is SASEGT. This CDR3 region has 13 residues. CDR3 sequence (DNA): TGTGCCAGCACCAGGACAGGGGTCGGCGAGCAGTACTTC. As protein: CASTRTGVGEQYF.

The CDR3 bases are TGTGCCAGCAAAGGACAGGGGCAAGAGACCCAGTACTTC. Translated, it gives CASKGQGQETQYF. The chain uses TRBV2 and TRBJ2-5; 9 bases line up with TRBD1. The CDR3 runs to 13 residues. After removal of 7 bases from V and 2 bases from J, the junction contained 2 bases not matched to a gene. Germline CDR1 reads SNHLY; CDR2 reads FYNNEI.

The gene calls are TRBV25-1 and TRBJ2-7, with 10 nucleotides matching TRBD2. The V gene end was trimmed by 7 bases and the J gene end by 3 bases; junction bases not matched to a gene: 6. This CDR3 contains 14 residues. Germline-derived CDR1 and CDR2 are MGHDK and SYGVNS. The CDR3 DNA is TGTGCCAGCAAACCTCCTAGCGGGAGCTACGAGCAGTACTTC. It specifies CASKPPSGSYEQYF.

V gene TRBV5-6 combines with J gene TRBJ2-3; TRBD2 matches at 7 bases. There are 18 residues in the CDR3. V trimming: 4 bases; J trimming: 2 bases; junction bases outside the gene matches: 16. Germline values: CDR1 SGHDT, CDR2 YYEEEE. The CDR3: CASSGGVFDYRSTDTQYF. The CDR3 DNA reads as TGTGCCAGCAGCGGGGGGGTCTTCGACTACCGTTCCACAGATACGCAGTATTTT.

V is TRBV9 and J is TRBJ2-1; 8 nucleotides match TRBD2. CDR3 length equals 16 residues. Trimming at V came to 3 bases and at J to 4 bases, leaving 9 bases not matched to a gene. Germline CDR1 reads SGDLS; CDR2 reads YYNGEE. The CDR3 is CASSASTSARYNEQFF. In DNA form, the CDR3 reads TGTGCCAGCAGCGCCTCGACTAGCGCGAGGTACAATGAGCAGTTCTTC.

V usage is TRBV5-1 and J usage is TRBJ1-2; 8 nucleotides agree with TRBD1. V lost 2 bases, J lost 7 bases, and 19 bases stayed unmatched. Looked up from germline, CDR1 is SGHRS and CDR2 is YFSETQ. This CDR3 contains 18 residues. CDR3 sequence (DNA): TGCGCCAGCAGCTTTCTCGCCCTCTCCTCAGGGGGCTTTGGTGGCTACACCTTC. Its protein product is CASSFLALSSGGFGGYTF. The full variable domain, with the rest looked up from reference TRBV5-1 and TRBJ1-2, is KAGVTQTPRYLIKTRGQQVTLSCSPISGHRSVSWYQQTPGQGLQFLFEYFSETQRNKGNFPGRFSGRQFSNSRSEMNVSTLELGDSALYLCASSFLALSSGGFGGYTFGSGTRLTVV.

The chain recombines TRBV5-1 with TRBJ2-3; D is undetermined. V lost 3 bases and J lost 4, with 9 bases in between. CDR3 length: 13 amino acids. CDR1 and CDR2 (germline): SGHRS, YFSETQ. The DNA for the CDR3 is TGCGCCAGCAGCTCCGCGGCGGCAGATACGCAGTATTTT. It specifies CASSSAAADTQYF.

This clone has just one count. V gene TRBV5-1 combines with J gene TRBJ2-5; perhaps TRBD1 as D (6 bases). V was pared by 0 bases and J by 9 bases, with 21 bases between. From germline, CDR1 is SGHRS and CDR2 YFSETQ. CDR3 length: 16 amino acids. The CDR3 nucleotides read TGCGCCAGCAGCTTGGCCCCCGACCGGACAGTTAGTCCCCAGTACTTC. Its translation is CASSLAPDRTVSPQYF. The entire variable domain, with the rest obtained from reference TRBV5-1 and TRBJ2-5, is as follows: KAGVTQTPRYLIKTRGQQVTLSCSPISGHRSVSWYQQTPGQGLQFLFEYFSETQRNKGNFPGRFSGRQFSNSRSEMNVSTLELGDSALYLCASSLAPDRTVSPQYFGPGTRLLVL.

V usage is TRBV7-8 and J usage is TRBJ1-5; D is uncertain. Trimming took 5 bases from V and 3 from J, leaving 11 bases between them. The CDR3 consists of 14 residues. Germline CDR1 reads SGHVS; CDR2 reads FQNEAQ. The CDR3, as DNA: TGTGCCAGCAGCGGGTCGTTGCTCAATCAGCCCCAGCATTTT. This codes for CASSGSLLNQPQHF.

The chain has TRBV6-5 and TRBJ1-1; possible D gene TRBD1, 5 bases. Trimming left V 0 bases short and J 4 bases short, with 12 bases between. The CDR3 consists of 15 residues. The germline CDR1 and CDR2 sequences are MNHEY and SVGAGI. CDR3 in DNA: TGTGCCAGCAGTTACTCGAGGGGACGAGTCACTGAAGCTTTCTTT. Encoded protein: CASSYSRGRVTEAFF.

The table lists this clone with a few counts. J is TRBJ2-7 and V is TRBV5-1, with 9 bases lining up with TRBD2. Germline CDR1 is SGHRS and CDR2 is YFSETQ. V shed 0 bases, J shed 2 bases, and the junction held 0 bases outside the gene matches. The CDR3 spans 14 residues. CDR3 nucleotide sequence: TGCGCCAGCAGCTTGGGCGGGAGGGCCTACGAGCAGTACTTC. Its protein is CASSLGGRAYEQYF. Full variable domain (rest looked up from reference TRBV5-1 and TRBJ2-7): KAGVTQTPRYLIKTRGQQVTLSCSPISGHRSVSWYQQTPGQGLQFLFEYFSETQRNKGNFPGRFSGRQFSNSRSEMNVSTLELGDSALYLCASSLGGRAYEQYFGPGTRLTVT.

V is TRBV27 and J is TRBJ2-7, with D perhaps TRBD1 (6 bases). V was clipped by 6 bases and J by 6 bases, with 30 bases between them. Germline values: CDR1 MNHEY, CDR2 SMNVEV (reference sequence). The CDR3 has 18 residues. CDR3: CASRLLGTHIATNLEQYF. Written as DNA, the CDR3 is TGTGCCAGCAGACTGCTCGGGACACACATAGCGACCAACCTCGAGCAGTACTTC.

The rearrangement uses TRBV2 and TRBJ2-7; TRBD1 agrees at 12 bases. This CDR3 comprises 14 residues. V lost 7 bases, J lost 4 bases, and 5 bases stayed unmatched. Per germline, CDR1 SNHLY and CDR2 FYNNEI. CDR3 in amino acids: CASTWDRGRYEQYF. The DNA of the CDR3 is TGTGCCAGCACTTGGGACAGGGGGCGTTACGAGCAGTACTTC. Complete variable domain (other parts from reference TRBV2 and TRBJ2-7): EPEVTQTPSHQVTQMGQEVILRCVPISNHLYFYWYRQILGQKVEFLVSFYNNEISEKSEIFDDQFSVERPDGSNFTLKIRSTKLEDSAMYFCASTWDRGRYEQYFGPGTRLTVT.

This chain uses TRBV4-1 with TRBJ1-2, with D maybe TRBD1 (6 bases). V lost 3 bases and J lost 9, with 14 bases in between. This CDR3 is 13 amino acids long. Germline-derived CDR1 and CDR2 are MGHRA and YSYEKL. The DNA of the CDR3 is TGCGCCAGCAGCCAGGGGGCCTGGCGGAGCTACACCTTC. Amino acids: CASSQGAWRSYTF.

V and J are TRBV7-2 and TRBJ1-5; D perhaps matches TRBD1 (6 bases). V was clipped by 0 bases and J by 5 bases, with 14 bases between them. Per the germline V gene, CDR1 is SGHTA and CDR2 is FQGNSA. The CDR3 has 16 residues. The chain's CDR3 is CASSLAGGFSYQPQHF. The CDR3 DNA reads as TGTGCCAGCAGCTTAGCAGGGGGATTTAGTTATCAGCCCCAGCATTTT. Full variable domain (outside the CDR3, taken from reference TRBV7-2 and TRBJ1-5): GAGVSQSPSNKVTEKGKDVELRCDPISGHTALYWYRQSLGQGLEFLIYFQGNSAPDKSGLPSDRFSAERTGGSVSTLTIQRTQQEDSAVYLCASSLAGGFSYQPQHFGDGTRLSIL.

This chain joins TRBV7-9 and TRBJ2-3, with 13 bases that match TRBD2. The CDR3 spans 17 residues. Germline V gene data show CDR1 as SEHNR and CDR2 as FQNEAQ (reference sequence). The junction had 14 bases not matched to a gene; V was cut back by 4 bases and J by 10 bases. The CDR3 sequence: CASSYELVGLAGVAQYF. The CDR3 DNA sequence: TGTGCCAGCAGCTATGAATTGGTTGGACTAGCGGGAGTGGCGCAGTATTTT. The whole variable domain, remainder taken from reference TRBV7-9 and TRBJ2-3, is DTGVSQNPRHKITKRGQNVTFRCDPISEHNRLYWYRQTLGQGPEFLTYFQNEAQLEKSRLLSDRFSAERPKGSFSTLEIQRTEQGDSAMYLCASSYELVGLAGVAQYFGPGTRLTVL.

The chain carries TRBV7-8 and TRBJ2-4; 7 positions match TRBD2. The J segment lost 7 bases and the V segment lost 5 bases, leaving 5 bases of the junction unmatched. The CDR3 sequence is 13 residues long. CDR1 SGHVS and CDR2 FQNEAQ come from the germline V gene. This CDR3 is CASSAAGANIQYF. The CDR3 coding sequence is TGTGCCAGCAGCGCGGCGGGAGCTAACATTCAGTACTTC.